A selection of T cell receptor beta chains follows, all from one sample in a study of blood T cell repertoires in COVID-19. Assay used: immunoSEQ multiplex PCR; TCRdb lists only in-frame clones, some missing. This table holds 85,000 to 90,000 clones, roughly 86% found once. Input material: peripheral blood. The receptors come from a human donor in a cohort sampled during active COVID-19. Both conserved end residues are part of each CDR3. Fields, in order: D gene, clone size, V gene, J gene, CDR3 protein, CDR3 DNA. A D gene is named only where the DNA matches it firmly. The size entry is marked missing in some rows and otherwise reads once, few, many or a size class.

d_gene: .
abundance: .
v_gene: TRBV7-2
j_gene: TRBJ2-1
CDR3aa: CASSTYERYNEQFF
CDR3nt: TGTGCCAGCAGCACATATGAACGTTACAATGAGCAGTTCTTC

d_gene: .
abundance: few
v_gene: TRBV27
j_gene: TRBJ1-1
CDR3aa: CVQGGDEAFF
CDR3nt: TGTGTCCAGGGTGGGGATGAAGCTTTCTTT

d_gene: TRBD1
abundance: .
v_gene: TRBV11-3
j_gene: TRBJ2-2
CDR3aa: CASSSGQVSATGELFF
CDR3nt: TGTGCCAGCAGCTCGGGACAGGTCTCGGCTACCGGGGAGCTGTTTTTT

d_gene: .
abundance: .
v_gene: TRBV5-6
j_gene: TRBJ1-5
CDR3aa: CASSRTGSGNQPQHF
CDR3nt: TGTGCCAGCAGCCGTACAGGGAGCGGCAATCAGCCCCAGCATTTT

d_gene: TRBD2
abundance: .
v_gene: TRBV9
j_gene: TRBJ2-1
CDR3aa: CASSVDGSGGLSSYNEQFF
CDR3nt: TGTGCCAGCAGCGTAGATGGTAGCGGGGGGCTGAGCTCCTACAATGAGCAGTTCTTC

d_gene: TRBD1
abundance: .
v_gene: TRBV11-2
j_gene: TRBJ2-5
CDR3aa: CASSPYRDRVETQYF
CDR3nt: TGTGCCAGCAGCCCCTACCGGGACAGGGTTGAGACCCAGTACTTC

d_gene: .
abundance: .
v_gene: TRBV12-3/TRBV12-4
j_gene: TRBJ1-2
CDR3aa: CASSFSVGVGYTF
CDR3nt: TGTGCCAGCAGTTTTTCGGTAGGGGTCGGCTACACCTTC

d_gene: TRBD1
abundance: once
v_gene: TRBV28
j_gene: TRBJ2-1
CDR3aa: CASSPGRGGSNEQFF
CDR3nt: TGTGCCAGCAGCCCAGGTAGAGGGGGCTCCAATGAGCAGTTCTTC

d_gene: .
abundance: few
v_gene: TRBV5-1
j_gene: TRBJ1-1
CDR3aa: CASTTPGLNTEAFF
CDR3nt: TGCGCCAGCACTACCCCGGGTTTGAACACTGAAGCTTTCTTT

d_gene: .
abundance: .
v_gene: TRBV7-2
j_gene: TRBJ2-1
CDR3aa: CASSLVASAVNEQFF
CDR3nt: TGTGCCAGCAGCTTAGTAGCTAGCGCAGTTAATGAGCAGTTCTTC

d_gene: TRBD2
abundance: .
v_gene: TRBV5-5
j_gene: TRBJ2-1
CDR3aa: CASSSDGGRIYNEQFF
CDR3nt: TGTGCCAGCAGCTCAGATGGCGGGAGAATCTACAATGAGCAGTTCTTC

d_gene: .
abundance: .
v_gene: TRBV19
j_gene: TRBJ2-1
CDR3aa: CASSILNEQFF
CDR3nt: TGTGCCAGTAGTATTCTGAATGAGCAGTTCTTC

d_gene: TRBD2
abundance: many
v_gene: TRBV4-1
j_gene: TRBJ2-5
CDR3aa: CASSQGSGEQTQYF
CDR3nt: TGCGCCAGCAGCCAAGGTAGCGGGGAACAGACCCAGTACTTC

d_gene: TRBD2
abundance: .
v_gene: TRBV3-1/TRBV3-2
j_gene: TRBJ2-1
CDR3aa: CASSIAGGRVDEQFF
CDR3nt: TGTGCCAGCAGTATAGCGGGAGGTAGGGTAGATGAGCAGTTCTTC

d_gene: TRBD1
abundance: .
v_gene: TRBV2
j_gene: TRBJ1-5
CDR3aa: CASGQVSNQPQHF
CDR3nt: TGTGCCAGCGGACAGGTTAGCAATCAGCCCCAGCATTTT

d_gene: TRBD1
abundance: medium-sized
v_gene: TRBV27
j_gene: TRBJ2-1
CDR3aa: CASSLSGTGPNEQFF
CDR3nt: TGTGCCAGCAGTTTATCCGGGACAGGGCCGAATGAGCAGTTCTTC

d_gene: TRBD1
abundance: .
v_gene: TRBV5-4
j_gene: TRBJ2-7
CDR3aa: CASSPGTDNYEQYF
CDR3nt: TGTGCCAGCAGCCCGGGGACAGACAACTACGAGCAGTACTTC

d_gene: .
abundance: once
v_gene: TRBV15
j_gene: TRBJ2-1
CDR3aa: CATSRVANSYNEQFF
CDR3nt: TGTGCCACCAGCAGAGTAGCGAACTCCTACAATGAGCAGTTCTTC

d_gene: .
abundance: .
v_gene: TRBV7-9
j_gene: TRBJ2-1
CDR3aa: CAPRSCTHPSYNEQFF
CDR3nt: TGTGCCCCTAGGAGTTGTACTCATCCCTCCTACAATGAGCAGTTCTTC

d_gene: .
abundance: .
v_gene: TRBV3-1/TRBV3-2
j_gene: TRBJ2-7
CDR3aa: CASSQDWGAYEQYF
CDR3nt: TGTGCCAGCAGCCAAGATTGGGGAGCCTACGAGCAGTACTTC

d_gene: TRBD2
abundance: .
v_gene: TRBV3-1/TRBV3-2
j_gene: TRBJ2-5
CDR3aa: CASSQEWSGGYQETQYF
CDR3nt: TGTGCCAGCAGCCAAGAGTGGAGCGGGGGGTACCAAGAGACCCAGTACTTC

d_gene: .
abundance: .
v_gene: TRBV7-9
j_gene: TRBJ2-1
CDR3aa: CASSFREKGNEQFF
CDR3nt: TGTGCCAGCAGCTTCCGGGAAAAGGGCAATGAGCAGTTCTTC